A selection of T cell receptor beta chains follows, all from one sample in a study of CD8 T cells in Susac syndrome. TCRdb re-called the immunoSEQ multiplex PCR reads with MiXCR, one entry per CDR3 protein. The sample includes tens of thousands of distinct CDR3 sequences, more than 85% of them seen just once. The material sequenced was CD8+ T cells from PBMCs. The source is a human donor in good health. Both conserved end residues are trimmed from each CDR3.

j_call v_call cdr3_aa
TRBJ2-3 TRBV11-2 ASSLGSGSSTDTQY
TRBJ1-2 TRBV9 ASSARKGRGYT
TRBJ1-1 TRBV5-1 ASSLWGENTEAF
TRBJ1-1 TRBV7-9 ASSPRGEGKNTEAF
TRBJ1-1 TRBV28 ASSLGWGNTEAF
TRBJ2-1 TRBV19 ASSSLAGAYNEQF
TRBJ2-7 TRBV5-6 ASSWGQGTYEQY
TRBJ2-1 TRBV29-1 SVELAGIIIAYNEQF
TRBJ2-7 TRBV13 ASSLGGRGSFDSYEQY
TRBJ2-2 TRBV27 ASSLGGGELF
TRBJ2-3 TRBV7-6 ASSRRAGFYDTQY
TRBJ2-7 TRBV5-6 ASSLGTAGFYEQY
TRBJ1-1 TRBV3-1 ASSAVRLTEAF
TRBJ2-7 TRBV12-3/TRBV12-4 ASSPRGQTYEQY
TRBJ2-2 TRBV9 ASSVDPGELF
TRBJ2-7 TRBV29-1 SVVPTSGISYEQY
TRBJ2-7 TRBV6-5 ASSLRGYEQY
TRBJ2-7 TRBV28 ASSPRVLPYEQY
TRBJ2-7 TRBV4-1 ASSQSGLGAYEQY
TRBJ2-7 TRBV10-3 AISESETALLEQY
TRBJ2-7 TRBV29-1 SVEGTGGYEQY
TRBJ1-2 TRBV29-1 SVQGEDSVANYGYT
TRBJ2-1 TRBV9 ASSGRDSHNEQF
TRBJ2-2 TRBV4-1 ASSQGGGSTGELF
TRBJ2-4 TRBV28 ASSNNGELAKNIQY
TRBJ2-1 TRBV5-4 ASSLGMNEQF
TRBJ2-2 TRBV9 ASSASGTGGFGELF
TRBJ2-7 TRBV7-8 ASSPLGGGQDEQY
TRBJ1-1 TRBV3-1 ASSPTGGDTEAF
TRBJ2-7 TRBV27 ASSLSQGPYEQY
TRBJ2-1 TRBV4-1 ASSPSGGLYNEQF
TRBJ2-7 TRBV30 AWSSPGFKEQY
TRBJ2-5 TRBV5-6 ASSLLLAGSQETQY
TRBJ2-1 TRBV19 ASSDGNGYNEQF
TRBJ2-7 TRBV7-9 ASSFTSYEQY
TRBJ2-1 TRBV9 ASSVEPSGIINEQF
TRBJ1-1 TRBV5-6 ASSLGGRHTEAF
TRBJ2-3 TRBV7-9 ASSLMSGSGSRADTQY
TRBJ2-1 TRBV6-2/TRBV6-3 ASSYDLAGGITYNEQF
TRBJ2-1 TRBV20-1 SAPGGWETPEQF